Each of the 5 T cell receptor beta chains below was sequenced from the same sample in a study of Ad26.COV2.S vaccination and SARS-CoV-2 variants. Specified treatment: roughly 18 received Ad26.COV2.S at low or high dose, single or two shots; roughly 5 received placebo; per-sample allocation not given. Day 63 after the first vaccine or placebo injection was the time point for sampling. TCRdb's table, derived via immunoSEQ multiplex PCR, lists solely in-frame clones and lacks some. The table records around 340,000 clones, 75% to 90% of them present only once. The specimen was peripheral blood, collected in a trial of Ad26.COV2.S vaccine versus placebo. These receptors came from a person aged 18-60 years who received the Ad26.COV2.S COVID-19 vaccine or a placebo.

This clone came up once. CDR3 residues: CASSRDGSYGYTF. The DNA of the CDR3 is TGTGCCAGTAGCAGAGATGGAAGCTATGGCTACACCTTC. The V and J genes are TRBV19 and TRBJ1-2; D call uncertain. Germline CDR1 is LNHDA and CDR2 is SQIVND (reference sequence). CDR3 size: 13 residues. Trimming took off 6 bases at V and 4 bases at J, with 12 bases between the two ends.

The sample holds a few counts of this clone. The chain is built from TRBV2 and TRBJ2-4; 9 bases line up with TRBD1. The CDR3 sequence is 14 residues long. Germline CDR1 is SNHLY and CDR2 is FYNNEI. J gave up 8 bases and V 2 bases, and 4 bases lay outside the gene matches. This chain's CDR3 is CASSETGQGDIQYF. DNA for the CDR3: TGTGCCAGCAGTGAAACGGGACAGGGTGACATTCAGTACTTC. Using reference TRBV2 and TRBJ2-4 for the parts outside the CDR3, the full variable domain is EPEVTQTPSHQVTQMGQEVILRCVPISNHLYFYWYRQILGQKVEFLVSFYNNEISEKSEIFDDQFSVERPDGSNFTLKIRSTKLEDSAMYFCASSETGQGDIQYFGAGTRLSVL.

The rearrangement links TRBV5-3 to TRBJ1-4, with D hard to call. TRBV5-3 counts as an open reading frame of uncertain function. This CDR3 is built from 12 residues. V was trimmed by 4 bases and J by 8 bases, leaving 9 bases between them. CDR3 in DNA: TGTGCCAGAAGCCCCCCCGGGGAAAAACTGTTTTTT. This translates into CARSPPGEKLFF.

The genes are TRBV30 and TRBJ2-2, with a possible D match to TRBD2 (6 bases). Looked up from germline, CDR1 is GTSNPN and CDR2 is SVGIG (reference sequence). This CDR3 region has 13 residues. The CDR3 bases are TGTGCTTTTACGGGACTCTACACCGGGGAGCTGTTTTTT. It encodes CAFTGLYTGELFF.

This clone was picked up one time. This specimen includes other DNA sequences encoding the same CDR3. CDR3 sequence (DNA): TGCGCCAGCAGCCAAGGGACTAGCACGTACGAGCAGTACTTC. Amino acid sequence: CASSQGTSTYEQYF. V is TRBV4-1 and J is TRBJ2-7; TRBD2 aligns across 8 bases. CDR3 size: 14 residues. V shed 1 base, J shed 4 bases, and the junction held 3 bases outside the gene matches. Germline V CDR1 and CDR2: MGHRA, YSYEKL.